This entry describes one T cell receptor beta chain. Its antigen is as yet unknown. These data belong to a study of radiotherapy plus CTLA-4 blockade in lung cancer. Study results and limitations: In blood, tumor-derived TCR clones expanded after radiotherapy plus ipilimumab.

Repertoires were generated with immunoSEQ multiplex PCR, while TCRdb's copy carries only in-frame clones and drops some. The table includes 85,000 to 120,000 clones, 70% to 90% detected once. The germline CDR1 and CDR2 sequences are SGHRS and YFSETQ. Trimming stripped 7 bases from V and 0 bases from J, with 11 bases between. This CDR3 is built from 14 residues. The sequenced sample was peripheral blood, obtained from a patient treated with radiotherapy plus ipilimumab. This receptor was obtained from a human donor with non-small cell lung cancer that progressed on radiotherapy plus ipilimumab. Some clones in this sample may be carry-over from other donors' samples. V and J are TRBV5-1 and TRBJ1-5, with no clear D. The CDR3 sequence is CASWAFYSNQPQHF. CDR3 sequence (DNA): TGCGCCAGCTGGGCCTTTTATAGCAATCAGCCCCAGCATTTT.